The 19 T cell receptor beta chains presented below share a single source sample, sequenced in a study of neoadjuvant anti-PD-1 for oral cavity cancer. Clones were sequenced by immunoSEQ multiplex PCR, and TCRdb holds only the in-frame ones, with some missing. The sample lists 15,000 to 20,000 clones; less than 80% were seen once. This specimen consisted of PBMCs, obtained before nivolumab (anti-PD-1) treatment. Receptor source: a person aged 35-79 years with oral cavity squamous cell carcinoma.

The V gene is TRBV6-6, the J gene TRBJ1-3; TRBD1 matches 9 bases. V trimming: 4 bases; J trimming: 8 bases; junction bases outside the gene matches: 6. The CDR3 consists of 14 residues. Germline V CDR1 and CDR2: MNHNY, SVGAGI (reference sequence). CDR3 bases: TGTGCCAGCAGTTTTCCGGGACAGGGTGACACCATATATTTT. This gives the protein CASSFPGQGDTIYF.

CDR3 coding DNA: TGTGCCAGCAGCTCCGCGGGGAGTGGCACCGGGGAGCTGTTTTTT. This sequence encodes CASSSAGSGTGELFF. The chain couples TRBV11-3 to TRBJ2-2; possible D gene TRBD2, 6 bases. The CDR3 is 15 residues long. V was pared by 4 bases and J by 4 bases, with 13 bases between. The V gene's germline CDR1 is SGHNT and CDR2 YENEEA.

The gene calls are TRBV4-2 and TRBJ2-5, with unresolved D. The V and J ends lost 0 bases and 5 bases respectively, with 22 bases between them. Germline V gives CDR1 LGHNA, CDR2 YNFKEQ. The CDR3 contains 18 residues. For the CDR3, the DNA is TGTGCCAGCAGCCAAGAGCAGCCTCTGGGTCAGCGATTCGAGACCCAGTACTTC. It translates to CASSQEQPLGQRFETQYF.

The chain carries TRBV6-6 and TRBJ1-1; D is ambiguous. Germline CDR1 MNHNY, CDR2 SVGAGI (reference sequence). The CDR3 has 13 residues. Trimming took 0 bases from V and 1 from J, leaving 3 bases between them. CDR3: CASSYSKNTEAFF. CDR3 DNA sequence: TGTGCCAGCAGTTACTCGAAGAACACTGAAGCTTTCTTT.

CDR3 protein: CASSLGRDSKHNEQFF. The CDR3 bases are TGTGCCAGCAGCTTGGGCAGGGACTCCAAGCACAATGAGCAGTTCTTC. V is TRBV5-4 and J is TRBJ2-1, with D possibly TRBD2 on 6 matching bases. Germline CDR1 and CDR2: SGHNT and YYREEE (reference sequence). This CDR3 region has 16 residues. V was pared by 0 bases and J by 5 bases, with 15 bases between.

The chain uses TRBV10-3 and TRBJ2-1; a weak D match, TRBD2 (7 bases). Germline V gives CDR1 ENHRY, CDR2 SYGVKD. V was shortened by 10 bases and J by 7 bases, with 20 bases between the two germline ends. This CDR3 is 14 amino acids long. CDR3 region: CATAGAGGQNEQFF. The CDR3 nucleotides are TGTGCCACCGCGGGGGCTGGGGGTCAGAATGAGCAGTTCTTC.

CDR3 sequence (DNA): TGCAGCGTTCTTTTCCGGCCCGGAGGGGAGCAGTACTTC. Translation gives CSVLFRPGGEQYF. The chain links TRBV29-1 to TRBJ2-7, with D possibly matching TRBD2 (6 bases). The CDR3 has 13 amino acids. The V end was cut by 5 bases, the J end by 7 bases, with 18 bases between. The germline gives CDR1 SQVTM, CDR2 ANQGSEA.

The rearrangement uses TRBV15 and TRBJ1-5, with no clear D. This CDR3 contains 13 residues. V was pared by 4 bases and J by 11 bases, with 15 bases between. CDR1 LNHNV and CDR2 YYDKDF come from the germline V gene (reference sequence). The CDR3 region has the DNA TGTGCCACCAGCACGACTCCGGGGAGGTCCCAGCATTTT. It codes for CATSTTPGRSQHF.

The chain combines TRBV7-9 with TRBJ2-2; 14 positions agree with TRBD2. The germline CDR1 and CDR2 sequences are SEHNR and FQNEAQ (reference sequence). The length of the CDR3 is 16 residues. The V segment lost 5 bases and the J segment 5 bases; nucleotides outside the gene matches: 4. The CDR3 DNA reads TGTGCCAGCAGCGGACTAGCGGGAGGTATAACCGGGGAGCTGTTTTTT. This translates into CASSGLAGGITGELFF.

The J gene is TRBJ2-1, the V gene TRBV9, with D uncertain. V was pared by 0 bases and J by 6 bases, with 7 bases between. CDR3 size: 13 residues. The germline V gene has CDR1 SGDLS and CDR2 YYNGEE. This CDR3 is CASSVGGLNEQFF. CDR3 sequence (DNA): TGTGCCAGCAGCGTAGGAGGTCTCAATGAGCAGTTCTTC.

CDR3: CASSPGGSLGYGYTF. CDR3 bases: TGTGCCAGCAGCCCTGGGGGGTCTTTGGGCTATGGCTACACCTTC. The genes are TRBV7-9 and TRBJ1-2, with TRBD1 as a possible D gene (5 bases). Germline CDR1 SEHNR, CDR2 FQNEAQ (reference sequence). The ends were cut back, 5 bases at V and 4 bases at J, with 17 bases in the middle. The CDR3 is 15 residues long.

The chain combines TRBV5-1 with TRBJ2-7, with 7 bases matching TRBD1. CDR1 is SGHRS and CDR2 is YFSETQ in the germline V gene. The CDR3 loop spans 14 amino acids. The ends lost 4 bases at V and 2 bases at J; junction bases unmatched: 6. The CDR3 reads CASSQTGNTYEQYF. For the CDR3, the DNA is TGCGCCAGCAGCCAGACAGGGAACACCTACGAGCAGTACTTC.

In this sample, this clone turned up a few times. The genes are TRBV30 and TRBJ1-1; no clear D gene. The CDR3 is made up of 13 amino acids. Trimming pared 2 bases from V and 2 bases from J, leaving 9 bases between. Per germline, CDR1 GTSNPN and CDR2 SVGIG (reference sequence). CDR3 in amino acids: CAWSPGTNTEAFF. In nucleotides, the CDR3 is TGTGCCTGGAGTCCGGGAACCAACACTGAAGCTTTCTTT.

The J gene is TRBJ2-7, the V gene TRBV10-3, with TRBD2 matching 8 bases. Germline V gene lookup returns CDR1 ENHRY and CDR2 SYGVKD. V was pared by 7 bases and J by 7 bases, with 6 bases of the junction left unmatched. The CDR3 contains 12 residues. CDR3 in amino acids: CAITDGGEEQYF. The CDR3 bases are TGTGCCATCACGGACGGGGGGGAGGAGCAGTACTTC.

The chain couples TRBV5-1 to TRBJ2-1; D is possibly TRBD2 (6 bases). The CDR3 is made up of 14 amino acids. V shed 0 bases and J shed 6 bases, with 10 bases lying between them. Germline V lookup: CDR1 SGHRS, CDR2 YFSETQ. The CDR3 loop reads CASSLVVGGNEQFF. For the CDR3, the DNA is TGCGCCAGCAGCTTGGTGGTGGGAGGCAATGAGCAGTTCTTC.

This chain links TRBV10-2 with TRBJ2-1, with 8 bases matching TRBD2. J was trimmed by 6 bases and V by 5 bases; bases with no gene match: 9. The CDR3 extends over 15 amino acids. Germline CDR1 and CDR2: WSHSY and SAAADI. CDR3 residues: CASSKKRELRNEQFF. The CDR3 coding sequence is TGCGCCAGCAGTAAGAAGCGGGAGCTTCGCAATGAGCAGTTCTTC.

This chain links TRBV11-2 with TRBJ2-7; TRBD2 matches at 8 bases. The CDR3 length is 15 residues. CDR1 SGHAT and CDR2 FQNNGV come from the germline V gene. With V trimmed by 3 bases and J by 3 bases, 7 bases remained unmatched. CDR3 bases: TGTGCCAGCAGCTTCCCCACGGGGGGGGACTACGAGCAGTACTTC. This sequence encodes CASSFPTGGDYEQYF.

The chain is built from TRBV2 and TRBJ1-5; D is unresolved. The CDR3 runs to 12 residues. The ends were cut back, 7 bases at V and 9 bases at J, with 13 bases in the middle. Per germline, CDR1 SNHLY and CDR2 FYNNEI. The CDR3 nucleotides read TGTGCCAGCAAGCCGGATTCGGGGCCCCAGCATTTT. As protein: CASKPDSGPQHF.

CDR3 amino acids: CSVEARGADTQYF. The CDR3 DNA sequence: TGCAGCGTTGAAGCTAGAGGGGCAGATACGCAGTATTTT. The chain carries TRBV29-1 and TRBJ2-3; D possibly uses TRBD1 or TRBD2 (5 bases each). V lost 1 base and J lost 4, with 9 bases in between. Germline values: CDR1 SQVTM, CDR2 ANQGSEA. There are 13 residues in the CDR3.